This T cell receptor beta chain was captured in a study of T cells in Graves' hyperthyroidism and ophthalmopathy (dated by TCRdb to about 2019). Notes on the research overall: Peripheral blood samples were taken at initial diagnosis, before any treatment was given. TCR V-J signatures able to tell the groups apart were searched for in a discovery cohort of 90 to 100 patients, of whom 43 had Graves' ophthalmopathy and roughly 58 had stable Graves' hyperthyroidism. An independent validation cohort of about 20 hyperthyroidism patients and about 16 patients who later progressed to ophthalmopathy tested prospective prediction of ophthalmopathy. For training and testing, the approximately 97 patients in the discovery cohort were randomly divided in a 7:3 ratio. In several Graves' hyperthyroidism patients, the study also compared T-cell repertoires from thyroid tissue with T-cell repertoires from blood. After sampling, hyperthyroidism patients received methimazole starting at 30 mg daily, and ophthalmopathy patients received high-dose intravenous methylprednisolone. TCR Vbeta CDR3 sequencing of approximately 140 peripheral blood samples (about 45 ophthalmopathy, about 80 hyperthyroidism and approximately 17 progressor patients) is reported in the paper.

On this clonotype: Its cognate antigen has yet to be identified. No much larger clone exists at a distance of one base, and base qualities are not known.

The TCR beta CDR3 regions were amplified from the RNA transcripts. The TCR CDR3 was subjected to a first round of RT-PCR using the HTBI primer set and the Qiagen OneStep RT-PCR kit. Libraries were constructed in a second round of multiplex PCR, after which size selection and purification were performed. The libraries were sequenced on an Illumina HiSeq2000 using paired-end 100 bp reads. Under the source paper's analysis protocol: SOAPnuke was used to process the raw data, with reads discarded if the reads contained adapters or uncalled bases, had a mean Phred below 15, or lacked an exact constant-primer or identifier match. High-quality paired reads were merged with COPE v1.2.5, and unique nucleotide sequences were defined as clonotypes. MiTCR v1.1 was used to align clonotypes to the IMGT TRBV, TRBD and TRBJ reference segments. The analysis included only V-J combinations with a frequency above 0.0001, which together covered roughly 99% of the repertoires. The TCS score was defined as the ratio of F50 (clonal expansion) to E x V (chaos), calculated using BLOSUM62-based TCRdist between CDR3 peptides within each V-J. Welch's t-statistics and random forest reduced around 510 V-J features to 10 to 15, which were used in a naive Bayes classifier (R e1071). TCRdb reworked the public reads: Q25 trimming with fastp, MiXCR clone assembly, productive beta chains retained. Merged by CDR3 protein, the rows form single entries marked with the most common genes and DNA. TCRdb, rather than the study authors, made the V and J calls. For this sample there are approximately 430,000 distinct CDR3 sequences; more than 15% appear just once. Around an eighth of the sample is taken by the ten largest.

Per the germline V gene, MNHEY is the CDR1 and SVGEGT is the CDR2. For this chain, trimming is 5 bases at the V end and 3 bases at the J end, and the number of junction bases without a gene match is 6. From its cysteine to its phenylalanine, the CDR3 spans 14 amino acids. The only DNA kept is the CDR3, 42 bases in frame from the first base. Stable Graves' hyperthyroidism was defined as the absence of progression to ophthalmopathy over 18 months of follow-up. Hyperthyroidism patients were newly diagnosed, with disease duration under 2 months, and aged 18 to 65 years. Any patient with an uncontrolled infection, another autoimmune disease, pregnancy or lactation was excluded. Diagnoses were established on the basis of clinical symptoms, serum thyroxine and TRAb, thyroid ultrasound, and orbital computed tomography. PBMCs were isolated from about 10 ml of fresh peripheral blood by Ficoll-Paque density gradient centrifugation. Total RNA was extracted with Trizol reagent, and quality was checked on an Agilent 2100 Bioanalyzer.

Overall study results and their limits: A 13 V-J signature model separated ophthalmopathy from stable hyperthyroidism, with approximately 86% sensitivity and about 81% specificity in cross-validation and 80%/75% in testing. Sample size was not statistically predetermined, and blinding of investigators to group allocation was not performed. In validation, progression to ophthalmopathy was predicted by the model with 70% to 71% sensitivity and nearly 75% specificity, a median of 6.5 months before onset. Most expanded thyroid clonotypes (frequency above 0.001) were also found in blood, which suggests that blood repertoires may mirror thyroid immune responses.

The material sequenced was blood. The receptor chain draws on TRBV6-2 or TRBV6-3 and TRBJ1-2; 7 junctional bases match TRBD1. This receptor was taken from a woman aged 18-29 years with Graves' hyperthyroidism. The sequenced DNA is TGTGCCAGCAGTCCCCAGGGGGGCTACTATGGCTACACCTTC. Its amino acids are CASSPQGGYYGYTF.